The T cell receptor (beta chain) under discussion was sequenced for a study of Tregs in tolerant kidney transplant recipients. Study-level points and caveats: Biological reproducibility was not directly addressed in this study.

V lost 6 bases and J lost 5, with 17 bases in between. The CDR3 sequence is 14 residues long. The V gene's germline CDR1 is LGHNT and CDR2 FRNRAP. About this clone itself: Its target is not known.

The repertoire was sequenced with immunoSEQ multiplex PCR; TCRdb's copy has only in-frame clones and lacks some. The sample lists 90,000 to 150,000 clones; almost 95% were seen once. The sequenced sample consisted of CD4+ T cells from blood. The receptor's source is a human donor in good health. The chain joins TRBV12-5 to TRBJ2-7; D is perhaps TRBD1 (6 bases). The CDR3 nucleotides are TGTGCTAGTGGCCTTCACACAGGGTACAACGAGCAGTACTTC. Protein product: CASGLHTGYNEQYF.